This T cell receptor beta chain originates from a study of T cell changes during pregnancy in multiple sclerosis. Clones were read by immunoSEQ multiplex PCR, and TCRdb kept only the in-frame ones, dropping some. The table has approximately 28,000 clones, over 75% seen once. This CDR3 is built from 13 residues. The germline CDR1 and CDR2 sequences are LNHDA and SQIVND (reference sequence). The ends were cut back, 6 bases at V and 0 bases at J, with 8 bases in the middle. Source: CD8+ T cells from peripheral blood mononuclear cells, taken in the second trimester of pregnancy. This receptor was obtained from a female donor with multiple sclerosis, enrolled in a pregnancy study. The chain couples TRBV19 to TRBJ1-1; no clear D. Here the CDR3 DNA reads TGTGCCAGTAGCGGGGTCATGAACACTGAAGCTTTCTTT. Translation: CASSGVMNTEAFF.